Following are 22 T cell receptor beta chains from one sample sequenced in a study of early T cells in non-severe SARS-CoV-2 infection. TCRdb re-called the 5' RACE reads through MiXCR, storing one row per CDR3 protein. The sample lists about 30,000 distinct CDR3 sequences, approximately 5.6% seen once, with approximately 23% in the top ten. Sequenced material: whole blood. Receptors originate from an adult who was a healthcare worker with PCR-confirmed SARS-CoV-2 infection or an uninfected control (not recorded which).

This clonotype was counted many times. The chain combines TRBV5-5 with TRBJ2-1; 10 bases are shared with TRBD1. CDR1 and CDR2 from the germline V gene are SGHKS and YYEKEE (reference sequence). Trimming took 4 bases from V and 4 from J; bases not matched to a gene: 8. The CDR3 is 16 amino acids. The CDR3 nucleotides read TGTGCCAGCAGCCTGCTTTCGGGACAGGGGTACAATGAGCAGTTCTTC. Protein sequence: CASSLLSGQGYNEQFF.

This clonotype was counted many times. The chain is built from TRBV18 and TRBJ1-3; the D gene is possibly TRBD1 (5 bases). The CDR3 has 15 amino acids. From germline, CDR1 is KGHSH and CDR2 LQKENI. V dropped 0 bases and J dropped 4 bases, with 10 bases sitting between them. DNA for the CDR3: TGTGCCAGCTCACCACCGTCGACAGCCGGAAACACCATATATTTT. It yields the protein CASSPPSTAGNTIYF.

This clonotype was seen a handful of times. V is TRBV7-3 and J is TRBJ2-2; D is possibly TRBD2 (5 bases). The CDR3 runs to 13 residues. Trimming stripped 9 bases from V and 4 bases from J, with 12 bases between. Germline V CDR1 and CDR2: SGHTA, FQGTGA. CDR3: CASGGGSTGELFF. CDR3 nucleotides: TGTGCCAGTGGCGGTGGGAGCACCGGGGAGCTGTTTTTT.

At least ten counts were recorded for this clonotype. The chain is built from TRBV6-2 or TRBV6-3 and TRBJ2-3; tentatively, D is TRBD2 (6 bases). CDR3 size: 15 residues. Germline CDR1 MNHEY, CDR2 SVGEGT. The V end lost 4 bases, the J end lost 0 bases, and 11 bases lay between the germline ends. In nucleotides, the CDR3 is TGTGCCAGCAGTTTCCTTGGGACTAGCACAGATACGCAGTATTTT. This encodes CASSFLGTSTDTQYF.

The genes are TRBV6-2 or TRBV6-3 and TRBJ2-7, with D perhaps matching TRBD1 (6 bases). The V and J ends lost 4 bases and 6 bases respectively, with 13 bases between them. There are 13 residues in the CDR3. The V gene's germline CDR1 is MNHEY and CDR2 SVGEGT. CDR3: CASSWTVLGEQYF. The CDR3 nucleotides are TGTGCCAGCAGTTGGACAGTTTTAGGCGAGCAGTACTTC.

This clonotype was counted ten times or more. The CDR3 region is CASSFGLEQDTQYF. Written as DNA, the CDR3 is TGTGCCAGCAGCTTCGGACTGGAGCAAGATACGCAGTATTTT. V usage is TRBV7-2 and J usage is TRBJ2-3; a weak D match, TRBD2 (5 bases). CDR1 and CDR2 (germline): SGHTA, FQGNSA. This CDR3 contains 14 residues. Trimming took 3 bases from V and 5 from J, leaving 12 bases between them.

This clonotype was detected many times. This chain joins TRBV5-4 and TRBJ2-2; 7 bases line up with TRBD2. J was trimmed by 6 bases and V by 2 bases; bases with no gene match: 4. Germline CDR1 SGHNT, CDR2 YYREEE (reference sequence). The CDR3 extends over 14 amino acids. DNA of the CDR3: TGTGCCAGCAGCTTTGGCGGGAGCCCCGGGGAGCTGTTTTTT. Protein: CASSFGGSPGELFF. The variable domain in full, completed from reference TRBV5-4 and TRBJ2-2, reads ETGVTQSPTHLIKTRGQQVTLRCSSQSGHNTVSWYQQALGQGPQFIFQYYREEENGRGNFPPRFSGLQFPNYSSELNVNALELDDSALYLCASSFGGSPGELFFGEGSRLTVL.

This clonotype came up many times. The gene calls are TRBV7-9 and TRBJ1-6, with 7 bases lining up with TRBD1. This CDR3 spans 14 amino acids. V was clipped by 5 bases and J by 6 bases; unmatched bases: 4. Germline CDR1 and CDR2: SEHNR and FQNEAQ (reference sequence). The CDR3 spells CASSRDSLNSPLHF. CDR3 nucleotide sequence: TGTGCCAGCAGCCGGGACAGCCTTAATTCACCCCTCCACTTT.

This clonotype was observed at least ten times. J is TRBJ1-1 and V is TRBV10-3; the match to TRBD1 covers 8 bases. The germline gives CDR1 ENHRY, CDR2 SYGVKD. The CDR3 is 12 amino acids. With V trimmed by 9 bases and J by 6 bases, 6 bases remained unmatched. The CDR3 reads CAIGQGEAEAFF. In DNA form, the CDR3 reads TGTGCCATTGGACAGGGTGAGGCTGAAGCTTTCTTT.

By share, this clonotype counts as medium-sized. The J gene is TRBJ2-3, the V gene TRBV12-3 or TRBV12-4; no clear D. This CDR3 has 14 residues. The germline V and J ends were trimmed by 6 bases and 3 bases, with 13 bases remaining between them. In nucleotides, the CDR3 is TGTGCCAGCAGGTACCGGGTCGGGACAGATACGCAGTATTTT. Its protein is CASRYRVGTDTQYF.

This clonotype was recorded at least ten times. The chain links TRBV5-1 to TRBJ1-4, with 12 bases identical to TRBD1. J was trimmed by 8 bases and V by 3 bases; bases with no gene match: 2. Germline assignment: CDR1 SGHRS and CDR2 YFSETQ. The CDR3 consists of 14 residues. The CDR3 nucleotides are TGCGCCAGCAGCTCTGGGACAGGGGGCGAAAAACTGTTTTTT. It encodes CASSSGTGGEKLFF.

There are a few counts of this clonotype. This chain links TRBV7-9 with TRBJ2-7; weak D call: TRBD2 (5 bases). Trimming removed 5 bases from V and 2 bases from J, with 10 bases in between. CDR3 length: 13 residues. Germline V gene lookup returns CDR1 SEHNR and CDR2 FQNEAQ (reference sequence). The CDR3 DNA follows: TGTGCCAGCAGCGGGAGCGCCACCTACGAGCAGTACTTC. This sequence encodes CASSGSATYEQYF. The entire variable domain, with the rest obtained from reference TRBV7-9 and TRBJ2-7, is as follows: DTGVSQNPRHKITKRGQNVTFRCDPISEHNRLYWYRQTLGQGPEFLTYFQNEAQLEKSRLLSDRFSAERPKGSFSTLEIQRTEQGDSAMYLCASSGSATYEQYFGPGTRLTVT.

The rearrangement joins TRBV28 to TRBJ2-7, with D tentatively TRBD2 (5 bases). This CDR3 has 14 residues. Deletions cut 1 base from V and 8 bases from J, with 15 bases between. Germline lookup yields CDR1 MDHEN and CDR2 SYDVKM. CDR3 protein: CASSLFSGTTKQYF. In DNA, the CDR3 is TGTGCCAGCAGTTTATTCAGCGGTACTACGAAGCAGTACTTC.

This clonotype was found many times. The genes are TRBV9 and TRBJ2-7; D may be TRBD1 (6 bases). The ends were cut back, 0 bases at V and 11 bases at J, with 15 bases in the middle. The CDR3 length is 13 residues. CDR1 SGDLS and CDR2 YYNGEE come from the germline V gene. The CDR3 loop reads CASSVGELGQKYF. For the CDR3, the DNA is TGTGCCAGCAGCGTAGGGGAACTGGGACAAAAGTACTTC. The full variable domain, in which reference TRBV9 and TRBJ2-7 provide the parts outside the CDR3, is DSGVTQTPKHLITATGQRVTLRCSPRSGDLSVYWYQQSLDQGLQFLIQYYNGEERAKGNILERFSAQQFPDLHSELNLSSLELGDSALYFCASSVGELGQKYFGPGTRLTVT.

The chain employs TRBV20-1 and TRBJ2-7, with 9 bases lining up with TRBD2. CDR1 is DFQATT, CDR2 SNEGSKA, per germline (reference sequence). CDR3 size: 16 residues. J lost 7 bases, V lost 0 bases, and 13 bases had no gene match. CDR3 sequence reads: CSARDHRPSGTWEQYF. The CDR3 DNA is TGCAGTGCTAGAGATCATCGGCCTAGCGGGACTTGGGAGCAGTACTTC.

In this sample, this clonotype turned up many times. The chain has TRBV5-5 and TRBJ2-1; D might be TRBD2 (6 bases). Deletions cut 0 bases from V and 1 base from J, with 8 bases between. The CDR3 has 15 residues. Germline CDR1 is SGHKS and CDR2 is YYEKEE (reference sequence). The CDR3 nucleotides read TGTGCCAGCAGCTTGGGACTAGGGTCCTACAATGAGCAGTTCTTC. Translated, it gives CASSLGLGSYNEQFF.

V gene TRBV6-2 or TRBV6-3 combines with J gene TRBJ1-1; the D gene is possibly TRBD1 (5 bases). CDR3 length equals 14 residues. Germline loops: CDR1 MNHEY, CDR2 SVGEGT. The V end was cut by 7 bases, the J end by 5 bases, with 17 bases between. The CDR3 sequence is CASTQGTVGTEAFF. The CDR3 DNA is TGTGCCAGCACCCAAGGGACGGTGGGGACTGAAGCTTTCTTT.

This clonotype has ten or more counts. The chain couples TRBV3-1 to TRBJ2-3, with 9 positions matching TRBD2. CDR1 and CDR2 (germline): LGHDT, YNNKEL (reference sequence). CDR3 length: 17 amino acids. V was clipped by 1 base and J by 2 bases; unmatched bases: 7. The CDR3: CASSQGLTSGNTDTQYF. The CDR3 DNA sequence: TGTGCCAGCAGCCAAGGTTTGACTAGCGGTAACACAGATACGCAGTATTTT.

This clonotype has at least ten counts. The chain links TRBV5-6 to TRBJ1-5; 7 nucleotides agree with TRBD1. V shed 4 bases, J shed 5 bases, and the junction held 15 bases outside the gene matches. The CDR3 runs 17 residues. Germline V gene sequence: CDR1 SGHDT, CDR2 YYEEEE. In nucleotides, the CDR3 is TGTGCCAGCAGCGTGTGGGGCCGGGACAGTGGATATCAGCCCCAGCATTTT. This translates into CASSVWGRDSGYQPQHF.

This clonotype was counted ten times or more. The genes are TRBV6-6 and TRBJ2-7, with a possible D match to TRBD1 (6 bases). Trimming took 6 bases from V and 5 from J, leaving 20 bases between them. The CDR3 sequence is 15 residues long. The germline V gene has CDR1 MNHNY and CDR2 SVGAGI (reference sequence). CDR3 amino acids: CASSSPVAGVDEQYF. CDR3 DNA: TGTGCCAGCAGCTCCCCGGTAGCAGGGGTAGACGAGCAGTACTTC.

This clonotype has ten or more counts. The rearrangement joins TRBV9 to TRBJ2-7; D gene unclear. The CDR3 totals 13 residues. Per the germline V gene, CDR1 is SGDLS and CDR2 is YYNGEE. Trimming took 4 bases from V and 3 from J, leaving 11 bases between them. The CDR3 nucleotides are TGTGCCAGCAGCTCGTACCCCTTCTACGAGCAGTACTTC. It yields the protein CASSSYPFYEQYF.

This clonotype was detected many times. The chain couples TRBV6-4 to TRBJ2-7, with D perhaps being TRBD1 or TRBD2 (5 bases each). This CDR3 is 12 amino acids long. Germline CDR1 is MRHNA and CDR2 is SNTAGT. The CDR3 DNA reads TGTGTCGAGTCGGGACGATCCTACGAGCAGTACTTC. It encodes CVESGRSYEQYF.